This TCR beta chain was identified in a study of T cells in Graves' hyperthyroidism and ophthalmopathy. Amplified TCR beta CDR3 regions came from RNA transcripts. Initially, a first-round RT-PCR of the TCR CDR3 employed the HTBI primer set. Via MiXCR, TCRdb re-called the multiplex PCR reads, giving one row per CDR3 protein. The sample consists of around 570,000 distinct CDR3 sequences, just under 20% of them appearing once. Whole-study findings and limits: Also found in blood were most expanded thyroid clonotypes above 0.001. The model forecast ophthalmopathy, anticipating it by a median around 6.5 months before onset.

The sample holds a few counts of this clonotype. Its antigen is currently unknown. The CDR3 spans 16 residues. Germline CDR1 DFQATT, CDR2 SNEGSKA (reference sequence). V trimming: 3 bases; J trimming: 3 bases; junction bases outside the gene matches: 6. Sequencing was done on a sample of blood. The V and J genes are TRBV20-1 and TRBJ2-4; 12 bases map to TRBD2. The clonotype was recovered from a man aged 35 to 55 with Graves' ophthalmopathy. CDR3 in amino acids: CSASGLAGPFKNIQYF. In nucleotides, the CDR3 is TGCAGTGCTAGCGGACTAGCGGGGCCCTTCAAAAACATTCAGTACTTC.